This TCR beta chain was identified in a study of T-cell reconstitution after alpha-beta-depleted transplantation in children. The study, taken as a whole, reports: It was reported that alpha-beta T cells came from several hundred expanded graft clones (about two months after transplant).

Germline assignment: CDR1 WNHNN and CDR2 SYGVQD (reference sequence). Trimming shortened V by 3 bases and J by 5 bases, and 10 bases separated the two germline ends. The CDR3 is made up of 13 amino acids. A word on this clonotype: Its target is not known.

The TCRbeta library was prepared with unique molecular identifiers. From the PCR reads, TCRdb called clonotypes with MiXCR, one entry per CDR3 protein. The sample comprises 100,000 to 150,000 distinct CDR3 sequences, 23% of which are singletons, and roughly 10% rests with the top ten. This clonotype was obtained from a male patient aged 2-9 years who had a stem cell transplant for chronic granulomatous disease, so the T cells may come from the graft donor. This chain links TRBV10-1 with TRBJ2-5; D uncertain. Source: PBMCs, mostly from graft donor cells, taken 180 days after TCRalphabeta/CD19-depleted stem cell transplant. The CDR3 DNA reads as TGCGCCAGCAGTGAAGGGTTCGAGGAGACCCAGTACTTC. Its translation: CASSEGFEETQYF.